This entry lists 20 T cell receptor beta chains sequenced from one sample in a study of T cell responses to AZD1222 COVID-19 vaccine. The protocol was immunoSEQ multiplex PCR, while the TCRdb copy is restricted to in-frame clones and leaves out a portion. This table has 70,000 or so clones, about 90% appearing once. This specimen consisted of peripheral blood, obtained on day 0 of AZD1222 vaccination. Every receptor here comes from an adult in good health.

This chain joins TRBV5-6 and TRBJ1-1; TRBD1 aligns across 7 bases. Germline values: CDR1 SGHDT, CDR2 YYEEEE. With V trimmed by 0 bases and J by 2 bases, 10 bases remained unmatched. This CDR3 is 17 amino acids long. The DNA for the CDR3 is TGTGCCAGCAGCTTGGAAGGGGGCGTTTTTTTTAACACTGAAGCTTTCTTT. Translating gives CASSLEGGVFFNTEAFF.

The CDR3 DNA reads TGCGCCAGCAGTGGCGGGACAGGGATGGGCAATGAGCAGTTCTTC. Protein sequence: CASSGGTGMGNEQFF. The genes are TRBV10-2 and TRBJ2-1; 9 positions match TRBD1. The germline CDR1 and CDR2 sequences are WSHSY and SAAADI. The CDR3 has 15 residues. V was pared by 4 bases and J by 6 bases, with 7 bases of the junction left unmatched.

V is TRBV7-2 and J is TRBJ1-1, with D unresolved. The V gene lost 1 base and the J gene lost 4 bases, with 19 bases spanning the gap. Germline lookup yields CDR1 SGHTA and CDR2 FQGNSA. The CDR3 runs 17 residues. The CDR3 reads CASSLGIQSRTGTEAFF. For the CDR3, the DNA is TGTGCCAGCAGCTTAGGCATACAGAGCCGCACGGGCACTGAAGCTTTCTTT. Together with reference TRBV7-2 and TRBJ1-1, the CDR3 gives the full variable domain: GAGVSQSPSNKVTEKGKDVELRCDPISGHTALYWYRQSLGQGLEFLIYFQGNSAPDKSGLPSDRFSAERTGGSVSTLTIQRTQQEDSAVYLCASSLGIQSRTGTEAFFGQGTRLTVV.

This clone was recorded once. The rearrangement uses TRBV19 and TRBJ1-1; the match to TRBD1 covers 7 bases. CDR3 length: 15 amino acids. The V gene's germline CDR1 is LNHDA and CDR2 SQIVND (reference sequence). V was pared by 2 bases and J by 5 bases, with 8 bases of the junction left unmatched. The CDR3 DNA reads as TGTGCCAGTAGTATAAACAGGGGAAGAAGGACTGAAGCTTTCTTT. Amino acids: CASSINRGRRTEAFF.

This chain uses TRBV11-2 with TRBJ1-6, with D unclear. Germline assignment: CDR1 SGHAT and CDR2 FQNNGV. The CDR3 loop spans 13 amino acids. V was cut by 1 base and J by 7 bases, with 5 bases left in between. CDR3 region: CASSLGRNSPLHF. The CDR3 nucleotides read TGTGCCAGCAGCTTAGGCCGGAATTCACCCCTCCACTTT. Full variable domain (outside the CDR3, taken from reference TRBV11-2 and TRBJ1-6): EAGVAQSPRYKIIEKRQSVAFWCNPISGHATLYWYQQILGQGPKLLIQFQNNGVVDDSQLPKDRFSAERLKGVDSTLKIQPAKLEDSAVYLCASSLGRNSPLHFGNGTRLTVT.

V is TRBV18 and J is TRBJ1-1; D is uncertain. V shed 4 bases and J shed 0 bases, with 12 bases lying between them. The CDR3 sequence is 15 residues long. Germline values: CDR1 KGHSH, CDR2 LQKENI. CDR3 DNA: TGTGCCAGCTCACTCCCACGGGGTGTGAACACTGAAGCTTTCTTT. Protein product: CASSLPRGVNTEAFF. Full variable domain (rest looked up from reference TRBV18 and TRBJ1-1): NAGVMQNPRHLVRRRGQEARLRCSPMKGHSHVYWYRQLPEEGLKFMVYLQKENIIDESGMPKERFSAEFPKEGPSILRIQQVVRGDSAAYFCASSLPRGVNTEAFFGQGTRLTVV.

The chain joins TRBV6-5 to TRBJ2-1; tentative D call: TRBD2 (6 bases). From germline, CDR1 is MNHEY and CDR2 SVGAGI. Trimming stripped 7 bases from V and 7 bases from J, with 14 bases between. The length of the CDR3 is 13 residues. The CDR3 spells CASTRGIENEQFF. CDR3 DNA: TGTGCCAGCACCCGCGGGATTGAGAATGAGCAGTTCTTC.

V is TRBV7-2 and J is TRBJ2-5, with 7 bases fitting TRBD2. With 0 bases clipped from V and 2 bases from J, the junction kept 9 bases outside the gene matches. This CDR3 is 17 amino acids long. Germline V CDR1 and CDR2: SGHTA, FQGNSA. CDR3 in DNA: TGTGCCAGCAGCTTAGCGGGTAGGGCTAGCGGACAAGAGACCCAGTACTTC. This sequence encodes CASSLAGRASGQETQYF.

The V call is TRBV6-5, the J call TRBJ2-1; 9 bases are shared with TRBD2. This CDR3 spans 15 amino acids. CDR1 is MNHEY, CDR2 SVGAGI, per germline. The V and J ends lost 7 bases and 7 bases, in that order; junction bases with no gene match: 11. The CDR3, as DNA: TGTGCCAGCAATAGAGACGCGGGAGGGGGGAATGAGCAGTTCTTC. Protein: CASNRDAGGGNEQFF.

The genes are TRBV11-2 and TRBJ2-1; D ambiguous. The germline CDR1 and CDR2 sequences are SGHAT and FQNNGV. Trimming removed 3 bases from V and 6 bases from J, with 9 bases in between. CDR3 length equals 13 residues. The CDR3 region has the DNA TGTGCCAGCAGCTTGAATGGGCCCAATGAGCAGTTCTTC. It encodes CASSLNGPNEQFF.

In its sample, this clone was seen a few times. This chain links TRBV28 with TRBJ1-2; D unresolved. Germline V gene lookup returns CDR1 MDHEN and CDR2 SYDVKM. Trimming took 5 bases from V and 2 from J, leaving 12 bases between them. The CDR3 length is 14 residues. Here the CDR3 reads CASSLGSGNYGYTF. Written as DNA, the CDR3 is TGTGCCAGCAGTCTGGGGTCGGGAAACTATGGCTACACCTTC.

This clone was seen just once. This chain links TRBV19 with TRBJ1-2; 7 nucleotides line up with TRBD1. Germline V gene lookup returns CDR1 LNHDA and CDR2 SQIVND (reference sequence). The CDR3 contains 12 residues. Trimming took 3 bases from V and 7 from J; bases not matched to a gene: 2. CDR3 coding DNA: TGTGCCAGTAGTATGGGACAGAGTGGCTACACCTTC. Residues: CASSMGQSGYTF.

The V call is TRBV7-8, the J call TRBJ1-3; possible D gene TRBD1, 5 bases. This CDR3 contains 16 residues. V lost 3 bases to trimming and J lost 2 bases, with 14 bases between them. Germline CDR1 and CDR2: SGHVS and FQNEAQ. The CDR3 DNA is TGTGCCAGCAGCTTGGTCGGCGGGGCCACTGGAAACACCATATATTTT. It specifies CASSLVGGATGNTIYF.

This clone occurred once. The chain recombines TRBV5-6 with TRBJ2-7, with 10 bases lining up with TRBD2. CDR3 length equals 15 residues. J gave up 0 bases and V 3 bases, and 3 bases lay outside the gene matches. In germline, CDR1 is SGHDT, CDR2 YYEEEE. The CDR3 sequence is CASSSGTSVSYEQYF. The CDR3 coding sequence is TGTGCCAGCAGCTCCGGGACTAGCGTCTCCTACGAGCAGTACTTC.

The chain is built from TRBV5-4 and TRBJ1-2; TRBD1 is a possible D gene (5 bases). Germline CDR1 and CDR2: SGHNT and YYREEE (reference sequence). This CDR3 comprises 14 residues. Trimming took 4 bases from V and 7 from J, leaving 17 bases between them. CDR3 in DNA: TGTGCCAGCAGCGGCCTCGAGGGGCGAGGTGGCTACACCTTC. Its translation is CASSGLEGRGGYTF.

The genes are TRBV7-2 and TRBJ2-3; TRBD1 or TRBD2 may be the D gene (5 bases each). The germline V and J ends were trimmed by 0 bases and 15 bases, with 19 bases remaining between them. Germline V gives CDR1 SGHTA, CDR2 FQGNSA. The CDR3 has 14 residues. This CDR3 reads CASSLAGSGGIHYF. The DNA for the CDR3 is TGTGCCAGCAGCTTAGCGGGCTCTGGGGGAATTCATTATTTT. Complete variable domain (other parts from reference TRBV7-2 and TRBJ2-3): GAGVSQSPSNKVTEKGKDVELRCDPISGHTALYWYRQSLGQGLEFLIYFQGNSAPDKSGLPSDRFSAERTGGSVSTLTIQRTQQEDSAVYLCASSLAGSGGIHYFGPGTRLTVL.

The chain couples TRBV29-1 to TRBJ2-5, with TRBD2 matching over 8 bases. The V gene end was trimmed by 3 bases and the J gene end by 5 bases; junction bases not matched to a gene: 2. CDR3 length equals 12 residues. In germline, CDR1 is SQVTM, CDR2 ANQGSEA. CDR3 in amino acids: CSVDGGRETQYF. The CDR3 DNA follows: TGCAGCGTTGACGGCGGGAGGGAGACCCAGTACTTC.

The CDR3 DNA reads as TGTGCCAGCAGCATTAGGGAGGGCTCCTACAATGAGCAGTTCTTC. Translated: CASSIREGSYNEQFF. The chain recombines TRBV11-2 with TRBJ2-1; 7 bases align to TRBD2. The CDR3 sequence is 15 residues long. Trimming cost V 5 bases and J 0 bases; bases outside gene matches: 4. Germline V lookup: CDR1 SGHAT, CDR2 FQNNGV.

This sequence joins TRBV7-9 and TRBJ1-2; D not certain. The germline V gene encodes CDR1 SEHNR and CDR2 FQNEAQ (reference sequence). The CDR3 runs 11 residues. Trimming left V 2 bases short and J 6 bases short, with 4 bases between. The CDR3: CASSLYNGYTF. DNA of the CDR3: TGTGCCAGCAGCTTATACAATGGCTACACCTTC.

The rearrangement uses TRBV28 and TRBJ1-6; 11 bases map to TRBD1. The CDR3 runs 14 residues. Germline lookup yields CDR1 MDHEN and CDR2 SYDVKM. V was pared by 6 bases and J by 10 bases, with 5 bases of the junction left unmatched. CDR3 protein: CASSRTGGLSPLHF. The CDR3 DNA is TGTGCCAGCAGCAGGACAGGGGGCTTATCACCCCTCCACTTT. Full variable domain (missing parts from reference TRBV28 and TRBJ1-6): DVKVTQSSRYLVKRTGEKVFLECVQDMDHENMFWYRQDPGLGLRLIYFSYDVKMKEKGDIPEGYSVSREKKERFSLILESASTNQTSMYLCASSRTGGLSPLHFGNGTRLTVT.